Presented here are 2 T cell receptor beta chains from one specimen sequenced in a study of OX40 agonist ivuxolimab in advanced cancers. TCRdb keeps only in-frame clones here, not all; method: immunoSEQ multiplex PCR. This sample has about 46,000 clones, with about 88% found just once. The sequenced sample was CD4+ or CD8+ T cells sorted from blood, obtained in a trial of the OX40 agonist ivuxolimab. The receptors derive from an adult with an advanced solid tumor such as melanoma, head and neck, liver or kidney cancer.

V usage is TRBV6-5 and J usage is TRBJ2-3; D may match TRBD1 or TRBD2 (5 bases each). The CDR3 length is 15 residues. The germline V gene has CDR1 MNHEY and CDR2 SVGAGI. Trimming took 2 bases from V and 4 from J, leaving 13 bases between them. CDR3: CASSYIGTVADTQYF. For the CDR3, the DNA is TGTGCCAGCAGTTACATCGGGACGGTGGCAGATACGCAGTATTTT.

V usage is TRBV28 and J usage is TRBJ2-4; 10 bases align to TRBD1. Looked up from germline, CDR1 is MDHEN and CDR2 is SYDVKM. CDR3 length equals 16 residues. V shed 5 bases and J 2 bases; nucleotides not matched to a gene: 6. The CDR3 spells CASSPRTGGTKNIQYF. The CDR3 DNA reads TGTGCCAGCAGTCCAAGGACAGGGGGTACCAAAAACATTCAGTACTTC.